This T cell receptor beta chain was documented in a study of identical twins. The junction had 8 bases not matched to a gene; V was cut back by 7 bases and J by 2 bases. This CDR3 comprises 15 residues. Germline CDR1 reads DFQATT; CDR2 reads SNEGSKA (reference sequence). TCRdb called the 5' RACE reads again in MiXCR, with one record for every CDR3 protein. The table lists 1.5 million to 2 million distinct CDR3 sequences, under 35% of them singletons, with about 0.27% in the top ten. Points from the study as a whole: Because invariant MAIT and iNKT cells could be present, zero-insertion analyses could be partly confounded. The more abundant beta clonotypes in cord blood had fewer insertions, and memory repertoires did not show this. Sequences that were out-of-frame, alpha and twin-shared displayed an excess of low generation probability.

A few counts support this clonotype. The antigen remains unidentified. The source of this sequence is a newborn girl in good health. Sequencing was performed on cord blood. The gene calls are TRBV20-1 and TRBJ1-6; 7 bases agree with TRBD1. Here the CDR3 reads CSVPTGRTYNSPLHF. The CDR3 DNA reads TGCAGTGTACCGACAGGGAGAACCTATAATTCACCCCTCCACTTT.